This T cell receptor beta chain was identified in a study of T cells and Merkel cell carcinoma outcomes. The study, taken as a whole, reports: Merkel cell carcinoma outcomes were reportedly predicted by repertoire and T-cell density.

Sequencing was performed with immunoSEQ multiplex PCR; in TCRdb, only in-frame clones are kept and a portion is missing. The table shows about 3,000 clones, with around 79% occurring only once. A note on this clone: Its matching antigen is unknown.

The V gene's germline CDR1 is SQVTM and CDR2 ANQGSEA. Trimming pared 7 bases from V and 5 bases from J, leaving 15 bases between. The CDR3 contains 13 residues. The sequenced sample was tumor tissue from Merkel cell carcinoma. The TCR comes from a human donor with Merkel cell carcinoma. The rearrangement joins TRBV29-1 to TRBJ2-1; possible D gene TRBD1, 6 bases. The CDR3 is CSGRGSLNNEQFF. The CDR3 nucleotides are TGCAGCGGAAGGGGGTCCCTAAACAATGAGCAGTTCTTC.